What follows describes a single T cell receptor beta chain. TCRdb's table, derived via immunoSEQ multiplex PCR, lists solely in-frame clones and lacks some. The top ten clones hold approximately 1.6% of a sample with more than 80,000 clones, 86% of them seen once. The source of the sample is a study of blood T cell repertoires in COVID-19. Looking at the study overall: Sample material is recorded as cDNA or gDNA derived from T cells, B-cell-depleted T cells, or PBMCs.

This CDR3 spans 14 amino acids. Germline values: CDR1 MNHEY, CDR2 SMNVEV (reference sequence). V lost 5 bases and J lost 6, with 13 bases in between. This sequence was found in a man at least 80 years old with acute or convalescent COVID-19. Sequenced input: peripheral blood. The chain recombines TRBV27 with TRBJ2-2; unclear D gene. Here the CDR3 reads CASSPRSTSGELFF. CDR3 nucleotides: TGTGCCAGCAGTCCCCGGTCGACTTCCGGGGAGCTGTTTTTT.